A single TCR beta chain is shown here with its context. The specificity of this receptor is unknown. Base qualities are not at hand, and no much larger clone is one base apart. The CDR3 sequence holds 13 residues, the cysteine and phenylalanine included. The retained sequence is limited to the CDR3, 39 bases, with the frame set at the first base. CDR1 is given as SGHDN and CDR2 as FVKESK, both from the germline V gene. The junction shows trimming of 5 bases on V and 8 bases on J, plus 13 bases between the germline ends. The TCR beta CDR3 regions were amplified from the RNA transcripts. A first-round RT-PCR of the TCR CDR3 used the HTBI primer set with the Qiagen OneStep RT-PCR kit. A second multiplex PCR round built the libraries, followed by size selection and purification. The libraries were sequenced on an Illumina HiSeq2000 using paired-end 100 bp reads. The paper's processing steps were these. Raw data were processed with SOAPnuke, discarding reads with adapters, uncalled bases, mean Phred below 15, or no exact constant-primer or identifier match. COPE v1.2.5 was used to merge the high-quality paired reads, and each unique nucleotide sequence was defined as a clonotype. MiTCR v1.1 was used to align the clonotypes against IMGT TRBV, TRBD and TRBJ reference segments. The analysis included only V-J combinations with a frequency above 0.0001, which together covered 99% to 99.2% of the repertoires. A TCS score was defined as the ratio between F50 (clonal expansion) and ExV (chaos), using BLOSUM62-based TCRdist between CDR3 peptides within each V-J. Welch's t-statistics and random forest reduced 514 V-J features to roughly 13, which were used in a naive Bayes classifier (R e1071). TCRdb itself trimmed the public reads at Q25 with fastp, ran MiXCR and retained productive beta chains. Each record represents a unique CDR3 protein, reported with the most common genes and DNA among its rows. The V and J calls and clone size are TCRdb's, not the authors'. This sample gives about 640,000 distinct CDR3 sequences in total; less than 25% of them show up just once. Clones ranked in the top ten supply 34% of the sample.

The sample belongs to a study of T cells in Graves' hyperthyroidism and ophthalmopathy (dated by TCRdb to about 2019). Background on the whole study: Peripheral blood samples were taken at initial diagnosis, before any treatment was given. Once sampling was done, hyperthyroidism patients were given methimazole at a starting dose of 30 mg daily, whereas ophthalmopathy patients were given high-dose intravenous methylprednisolone. To identify distinguishing TCR V-J signatures, a discovery cohort of 90 to 100 patients was used, comprising fewer than 45 with Graves' ophthalmopathy and about 59 with stable Graves' hyperthyroidism. TCR Vbeta CDR3 sequencing of roughly 140 peripheral blood samples (over 40 ophthalmopathy, 75 to 85 hyperthyroidism and approximately 17 progressor patients) is reported in the paper. An independent validation cohort of about 20 hyperthyroidism patients and more than 15 patients who later progressed to ophthalmopathy tested prospective prediction of ophthalmopathy. For training and testing, the 95 to 100 patients in the discovery cohort were randomly divided in a 7:3 ratio. The study also compared thyroid tissue and blood T-cell repertoires from more than five Graves' hyperthyroidism patients. Broad study findings and their caveats: During validation, the model predicted progression to ophthalmopathy a median of roughly six months ahead of onset, with approximately 70% sensitivity and under 85% specificity. No statistical method was used to fix the sample size in advance, and group allocation was not hidden from the investigators. Ophthalmopathy was separated from stable hyperthyroidism by a 13 V-J signature model, with around 88% sensitivity and roughly 84% specificity obtained in cross-validation and 80%/75% obtained in testing. Most expanded thyroid clonotypes (frequency above 0.001) were also found in blood, which suggests that blood repertoires may mirror thyroid immune responses.

In the ophthalmopathy patients, disease was moderately to severely active, with a Clinical Activity Score of 3 or more, a NOSPECS grade of 4 or more, and a duration of less than 3 months. The study excluded patients with uncontrolled infections, other autoimmune diseases, pregnancy or lactation. Clinical symptoms, serum thyroxine and TRAb, thyroid ultrasound, and orbital computed tomography formed the basis for the diagnoses. PBMCs were isolated from about 9 ml of fresh peripheral blood by Ficoll-Paque density gradient centrifugation. Total RNA was extracted with Trizol reagent, and quality was checked on an Agilent 2100 Bioanalyzer.

The sequencing sample was made of blood. This sequence originates from a man aged 30 to 45 with Graves' ophthalmopathy. The V gene is TRBV14 and the J gene is TRBJ1-5; 5 matching bases give a weak D call of TRBD1. DNA sequence: TGTGCCAGCAGCAAGGGGTGGCGGGAGCCCCAGCATTTT. The translation is CASSKGWREPQHF.